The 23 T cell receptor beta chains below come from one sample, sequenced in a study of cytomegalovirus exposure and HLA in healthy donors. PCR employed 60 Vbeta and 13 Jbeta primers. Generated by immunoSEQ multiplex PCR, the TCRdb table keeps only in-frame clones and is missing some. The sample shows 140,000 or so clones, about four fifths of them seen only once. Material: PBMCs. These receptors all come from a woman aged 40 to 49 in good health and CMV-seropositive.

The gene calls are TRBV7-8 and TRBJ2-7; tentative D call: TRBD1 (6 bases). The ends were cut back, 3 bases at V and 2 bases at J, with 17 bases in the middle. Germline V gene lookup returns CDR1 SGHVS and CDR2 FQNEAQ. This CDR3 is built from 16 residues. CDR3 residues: CASSFSGGGGAYEQYF. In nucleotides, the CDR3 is TGTGCCAGCAGCTTTTCCGGTGGGGGCGGAGCCTACGAGCAGTACTTC.

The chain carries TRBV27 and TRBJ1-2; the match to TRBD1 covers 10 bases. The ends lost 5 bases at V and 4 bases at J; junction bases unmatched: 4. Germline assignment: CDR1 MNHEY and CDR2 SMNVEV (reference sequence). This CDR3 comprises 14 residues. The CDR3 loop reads CASSGTGVGYGYTF. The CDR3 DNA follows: TGTGCCAGCAGTGGGACAGGGGTCGGCTATGGCTACACCTTC.

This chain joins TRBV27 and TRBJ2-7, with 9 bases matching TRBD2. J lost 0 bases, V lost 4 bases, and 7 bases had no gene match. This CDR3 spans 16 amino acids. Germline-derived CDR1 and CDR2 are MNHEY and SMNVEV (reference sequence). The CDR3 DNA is TGTGCCAGCAGTTATGGGGCGGGAGGGCTCTCCTACGAGCAGTACTTC. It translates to CASSYGAGGLSYEQYF.

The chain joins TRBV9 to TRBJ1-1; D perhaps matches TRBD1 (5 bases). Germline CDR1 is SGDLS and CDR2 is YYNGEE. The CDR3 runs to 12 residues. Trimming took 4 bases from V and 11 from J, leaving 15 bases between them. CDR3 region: CASSPGAGQAFF. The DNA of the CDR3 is TGTGCCAGCAGCCCCGGCGCGGGGCAGGCTTTCTTT.

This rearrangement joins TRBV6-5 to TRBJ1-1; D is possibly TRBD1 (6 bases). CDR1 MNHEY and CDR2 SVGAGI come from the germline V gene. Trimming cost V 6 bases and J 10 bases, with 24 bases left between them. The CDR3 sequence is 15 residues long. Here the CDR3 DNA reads TGTGCCAGCAGCACCCCAAGTTTCGACAGGTCCTTAGCTTTCTTT. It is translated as CASSTPSFDRSLAFF.

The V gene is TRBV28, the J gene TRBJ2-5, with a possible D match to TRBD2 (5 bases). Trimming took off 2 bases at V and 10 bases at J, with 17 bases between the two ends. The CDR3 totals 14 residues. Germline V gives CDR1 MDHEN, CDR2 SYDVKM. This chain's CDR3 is CASSLPDGTRGQYF. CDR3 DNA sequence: TGTGCCAGCAGTTTACCGGACGGTACACGGGGCCAGTACTTC. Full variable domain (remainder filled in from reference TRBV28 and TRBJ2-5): DVKVTQSSRYLVKRTGEKVFLECVQDMDHENMFWYRQDPGLGLRLIYFSYDVKMKEKGDIPEGYSVSREKKERFSLILESASTNQTSMYLCASSLPDGTRGQYFGPGTRLLVL.

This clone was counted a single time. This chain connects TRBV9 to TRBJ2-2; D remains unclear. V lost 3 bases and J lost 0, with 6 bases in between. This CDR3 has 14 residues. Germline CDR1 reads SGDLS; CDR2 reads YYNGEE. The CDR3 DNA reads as TGTGCCAGCAGCGGACGGGCGAACACCGGGGAGCTGTTTTTT. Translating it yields CASSGRANTGELFF. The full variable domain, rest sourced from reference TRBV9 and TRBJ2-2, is DSGVTQTPKHLITATGQRVTLRCSPRSGDLSVYWYQQSLDQGLQFLIQYYNGEERAKGNILERFSAQQFPDLHSELNLSSLELGDSALYFCASSGRANTGELFFGEGSRLTVL.

CDR3 bases: TGTGCCAGCAGCGAACGCGTAGTGTCATCAGATACGCAGTATTTT. Amino acids: CASSERVVSSDTQYF. The chain is built from TRBV5-4 and TRBJ2-3, with D unresolved. The CDR3 consists of 15 residues. Per germline, CDR1 SGHNT and CDR2 YYREEE (reference sequence). V gave up 4 bases and J gave up 4 bases, with 16 bases separating them.

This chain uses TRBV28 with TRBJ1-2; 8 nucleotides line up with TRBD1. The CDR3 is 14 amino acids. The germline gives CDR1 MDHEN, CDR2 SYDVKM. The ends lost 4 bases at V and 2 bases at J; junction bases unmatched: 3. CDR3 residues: CASSSGGINYGYTF. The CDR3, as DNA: TGTGCCAGCAGTTCAGGGGGCATAAACTATGGCTACACCTTC.

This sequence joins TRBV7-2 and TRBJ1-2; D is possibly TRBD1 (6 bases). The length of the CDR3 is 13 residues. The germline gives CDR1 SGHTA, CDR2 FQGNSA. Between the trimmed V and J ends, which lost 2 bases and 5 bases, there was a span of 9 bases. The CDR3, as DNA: TGTGCCAGCAGCTTAACAGGGTTATATGGCTACACCTTC. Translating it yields CASSLTGLYGYTF. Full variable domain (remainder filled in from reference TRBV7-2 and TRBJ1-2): GAGVSQSPSNKVTEKGKDVELRCDPISGHTALYWYRQSLGQGLEFLIYFQGNSAPDKSGLPSDRFSAERTGGSVSTLTIQRTQQEDSAVYLCASSLTGLYGYTFGSGTRLTVV.

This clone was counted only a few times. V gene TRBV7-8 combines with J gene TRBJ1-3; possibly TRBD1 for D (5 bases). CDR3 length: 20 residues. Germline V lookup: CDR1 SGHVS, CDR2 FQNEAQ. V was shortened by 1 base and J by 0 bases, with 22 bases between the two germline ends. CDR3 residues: CASSLGSLSPRASSGNTIYF. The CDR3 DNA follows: TGTGCCAGCAGCTTAGGATCCCTCTCTCCCAGGGCCTCCTCTGGAAACACCATATATTTT.

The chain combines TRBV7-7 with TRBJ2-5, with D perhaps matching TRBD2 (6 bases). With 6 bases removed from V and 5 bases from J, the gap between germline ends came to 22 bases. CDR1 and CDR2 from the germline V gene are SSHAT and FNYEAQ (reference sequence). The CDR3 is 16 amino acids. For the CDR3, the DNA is TGTGCCAGCAGTCCTGAAATGGGCGGGAACGGGGAGACCCAGTACTTC. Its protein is CASSPEMGGNGETQYF.

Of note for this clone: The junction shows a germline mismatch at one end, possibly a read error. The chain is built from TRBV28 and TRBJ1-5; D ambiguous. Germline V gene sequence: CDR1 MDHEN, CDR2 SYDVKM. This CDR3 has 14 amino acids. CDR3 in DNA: TGTGCCTGCAGTTTGCGCAGGTTCAATCAGCCCCAGCATTTT. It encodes CACSLRRFNQPQHF.

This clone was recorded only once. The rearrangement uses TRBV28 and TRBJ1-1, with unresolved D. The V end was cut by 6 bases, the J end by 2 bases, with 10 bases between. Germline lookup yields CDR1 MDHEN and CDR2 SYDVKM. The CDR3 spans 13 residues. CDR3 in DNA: TGTGCCAGCAGCCCGGGGTCCAACACTGAAGCTTTCTTT. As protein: CASSPGSNTEAFF.

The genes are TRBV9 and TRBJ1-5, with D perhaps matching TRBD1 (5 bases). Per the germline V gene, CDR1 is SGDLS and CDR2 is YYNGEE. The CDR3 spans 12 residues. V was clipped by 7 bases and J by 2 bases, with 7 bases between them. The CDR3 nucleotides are TGTGCCAGCGGGGGGGGCAATCAGCCCCAGCATTTT. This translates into CASGGGNQPQHF.

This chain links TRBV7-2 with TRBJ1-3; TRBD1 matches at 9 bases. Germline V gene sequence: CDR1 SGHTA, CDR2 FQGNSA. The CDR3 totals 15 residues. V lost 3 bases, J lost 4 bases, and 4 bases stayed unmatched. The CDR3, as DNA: TGTGCCAGCAGCTTTTACAGGGGGCAAGGAAACACCATATATTTT. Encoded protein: CASSFYRGQGNTIYF.

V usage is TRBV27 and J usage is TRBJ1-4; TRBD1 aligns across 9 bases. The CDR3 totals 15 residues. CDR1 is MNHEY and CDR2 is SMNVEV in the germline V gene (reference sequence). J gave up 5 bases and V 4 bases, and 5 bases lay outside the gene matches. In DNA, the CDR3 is TGTGCCAGCAGTTCGTCGGGACAGGGAAATGAAAAACTGTTTTTT. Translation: CASSSSGQGNEKLFF.

CDR3 nucleotides: TGCAGCGTTGTGGGCGGGAGGGGCTCCTACAATGAGCAGTTCTTC. As protein: CSVVGGRGSYNEQFF. The chain recombines TRBV29-1 with TRBJ2-1, with 9 bases that match TRBD2. The germline V gene has CDR1 SQVTM and CDR2 ANQGSEA. The V gene end was trimmed by 4 bases and the J gene end by 0 bases; junction bases not matched to a gene: 4. The CDR3 has 15 amino acids.

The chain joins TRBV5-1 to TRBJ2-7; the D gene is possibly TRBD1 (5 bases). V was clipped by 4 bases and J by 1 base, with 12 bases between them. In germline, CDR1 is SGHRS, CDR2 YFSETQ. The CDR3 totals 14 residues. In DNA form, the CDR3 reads TGCGCCAGCAGCCCCGTGGGGCAATCCTACGAGCAGTACTTC. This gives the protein CASSPVGQSYEQYF.

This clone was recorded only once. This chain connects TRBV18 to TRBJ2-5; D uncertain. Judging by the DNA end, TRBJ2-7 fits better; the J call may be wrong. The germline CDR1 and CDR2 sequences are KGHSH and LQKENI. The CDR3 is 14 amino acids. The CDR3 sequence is CASSANRISYEQYF. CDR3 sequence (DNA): TGTGCCAGCTCAGCAAACCGAATCTCCTACGAGCAGTACTTC.

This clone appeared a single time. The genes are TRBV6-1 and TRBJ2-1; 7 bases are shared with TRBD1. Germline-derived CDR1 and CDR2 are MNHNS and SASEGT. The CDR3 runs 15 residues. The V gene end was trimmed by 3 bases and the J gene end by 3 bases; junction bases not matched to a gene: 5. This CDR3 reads CASSDEGALYNEQFF. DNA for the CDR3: TGTGCCAGCAGTGATGAGGGGGCCCTCTACAATGAGCAGTTCTTC.

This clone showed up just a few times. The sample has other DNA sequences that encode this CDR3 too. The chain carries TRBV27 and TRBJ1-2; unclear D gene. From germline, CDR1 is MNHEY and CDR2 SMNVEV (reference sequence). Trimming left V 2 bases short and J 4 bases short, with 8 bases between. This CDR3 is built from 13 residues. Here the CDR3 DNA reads TGTGCCAGCAGTTTAACTGCCGCCTATGGCTACACCTTC. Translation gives CASSLTAAYGYTF.

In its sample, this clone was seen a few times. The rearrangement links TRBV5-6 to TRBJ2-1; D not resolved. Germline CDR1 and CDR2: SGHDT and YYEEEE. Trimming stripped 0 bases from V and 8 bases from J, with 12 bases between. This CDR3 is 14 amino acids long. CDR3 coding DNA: TGTGCCAGCAGCTTGGGGTTTGCGCTCGATGAGCAGTTCTTC. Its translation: CASSLGFALDEQFF.